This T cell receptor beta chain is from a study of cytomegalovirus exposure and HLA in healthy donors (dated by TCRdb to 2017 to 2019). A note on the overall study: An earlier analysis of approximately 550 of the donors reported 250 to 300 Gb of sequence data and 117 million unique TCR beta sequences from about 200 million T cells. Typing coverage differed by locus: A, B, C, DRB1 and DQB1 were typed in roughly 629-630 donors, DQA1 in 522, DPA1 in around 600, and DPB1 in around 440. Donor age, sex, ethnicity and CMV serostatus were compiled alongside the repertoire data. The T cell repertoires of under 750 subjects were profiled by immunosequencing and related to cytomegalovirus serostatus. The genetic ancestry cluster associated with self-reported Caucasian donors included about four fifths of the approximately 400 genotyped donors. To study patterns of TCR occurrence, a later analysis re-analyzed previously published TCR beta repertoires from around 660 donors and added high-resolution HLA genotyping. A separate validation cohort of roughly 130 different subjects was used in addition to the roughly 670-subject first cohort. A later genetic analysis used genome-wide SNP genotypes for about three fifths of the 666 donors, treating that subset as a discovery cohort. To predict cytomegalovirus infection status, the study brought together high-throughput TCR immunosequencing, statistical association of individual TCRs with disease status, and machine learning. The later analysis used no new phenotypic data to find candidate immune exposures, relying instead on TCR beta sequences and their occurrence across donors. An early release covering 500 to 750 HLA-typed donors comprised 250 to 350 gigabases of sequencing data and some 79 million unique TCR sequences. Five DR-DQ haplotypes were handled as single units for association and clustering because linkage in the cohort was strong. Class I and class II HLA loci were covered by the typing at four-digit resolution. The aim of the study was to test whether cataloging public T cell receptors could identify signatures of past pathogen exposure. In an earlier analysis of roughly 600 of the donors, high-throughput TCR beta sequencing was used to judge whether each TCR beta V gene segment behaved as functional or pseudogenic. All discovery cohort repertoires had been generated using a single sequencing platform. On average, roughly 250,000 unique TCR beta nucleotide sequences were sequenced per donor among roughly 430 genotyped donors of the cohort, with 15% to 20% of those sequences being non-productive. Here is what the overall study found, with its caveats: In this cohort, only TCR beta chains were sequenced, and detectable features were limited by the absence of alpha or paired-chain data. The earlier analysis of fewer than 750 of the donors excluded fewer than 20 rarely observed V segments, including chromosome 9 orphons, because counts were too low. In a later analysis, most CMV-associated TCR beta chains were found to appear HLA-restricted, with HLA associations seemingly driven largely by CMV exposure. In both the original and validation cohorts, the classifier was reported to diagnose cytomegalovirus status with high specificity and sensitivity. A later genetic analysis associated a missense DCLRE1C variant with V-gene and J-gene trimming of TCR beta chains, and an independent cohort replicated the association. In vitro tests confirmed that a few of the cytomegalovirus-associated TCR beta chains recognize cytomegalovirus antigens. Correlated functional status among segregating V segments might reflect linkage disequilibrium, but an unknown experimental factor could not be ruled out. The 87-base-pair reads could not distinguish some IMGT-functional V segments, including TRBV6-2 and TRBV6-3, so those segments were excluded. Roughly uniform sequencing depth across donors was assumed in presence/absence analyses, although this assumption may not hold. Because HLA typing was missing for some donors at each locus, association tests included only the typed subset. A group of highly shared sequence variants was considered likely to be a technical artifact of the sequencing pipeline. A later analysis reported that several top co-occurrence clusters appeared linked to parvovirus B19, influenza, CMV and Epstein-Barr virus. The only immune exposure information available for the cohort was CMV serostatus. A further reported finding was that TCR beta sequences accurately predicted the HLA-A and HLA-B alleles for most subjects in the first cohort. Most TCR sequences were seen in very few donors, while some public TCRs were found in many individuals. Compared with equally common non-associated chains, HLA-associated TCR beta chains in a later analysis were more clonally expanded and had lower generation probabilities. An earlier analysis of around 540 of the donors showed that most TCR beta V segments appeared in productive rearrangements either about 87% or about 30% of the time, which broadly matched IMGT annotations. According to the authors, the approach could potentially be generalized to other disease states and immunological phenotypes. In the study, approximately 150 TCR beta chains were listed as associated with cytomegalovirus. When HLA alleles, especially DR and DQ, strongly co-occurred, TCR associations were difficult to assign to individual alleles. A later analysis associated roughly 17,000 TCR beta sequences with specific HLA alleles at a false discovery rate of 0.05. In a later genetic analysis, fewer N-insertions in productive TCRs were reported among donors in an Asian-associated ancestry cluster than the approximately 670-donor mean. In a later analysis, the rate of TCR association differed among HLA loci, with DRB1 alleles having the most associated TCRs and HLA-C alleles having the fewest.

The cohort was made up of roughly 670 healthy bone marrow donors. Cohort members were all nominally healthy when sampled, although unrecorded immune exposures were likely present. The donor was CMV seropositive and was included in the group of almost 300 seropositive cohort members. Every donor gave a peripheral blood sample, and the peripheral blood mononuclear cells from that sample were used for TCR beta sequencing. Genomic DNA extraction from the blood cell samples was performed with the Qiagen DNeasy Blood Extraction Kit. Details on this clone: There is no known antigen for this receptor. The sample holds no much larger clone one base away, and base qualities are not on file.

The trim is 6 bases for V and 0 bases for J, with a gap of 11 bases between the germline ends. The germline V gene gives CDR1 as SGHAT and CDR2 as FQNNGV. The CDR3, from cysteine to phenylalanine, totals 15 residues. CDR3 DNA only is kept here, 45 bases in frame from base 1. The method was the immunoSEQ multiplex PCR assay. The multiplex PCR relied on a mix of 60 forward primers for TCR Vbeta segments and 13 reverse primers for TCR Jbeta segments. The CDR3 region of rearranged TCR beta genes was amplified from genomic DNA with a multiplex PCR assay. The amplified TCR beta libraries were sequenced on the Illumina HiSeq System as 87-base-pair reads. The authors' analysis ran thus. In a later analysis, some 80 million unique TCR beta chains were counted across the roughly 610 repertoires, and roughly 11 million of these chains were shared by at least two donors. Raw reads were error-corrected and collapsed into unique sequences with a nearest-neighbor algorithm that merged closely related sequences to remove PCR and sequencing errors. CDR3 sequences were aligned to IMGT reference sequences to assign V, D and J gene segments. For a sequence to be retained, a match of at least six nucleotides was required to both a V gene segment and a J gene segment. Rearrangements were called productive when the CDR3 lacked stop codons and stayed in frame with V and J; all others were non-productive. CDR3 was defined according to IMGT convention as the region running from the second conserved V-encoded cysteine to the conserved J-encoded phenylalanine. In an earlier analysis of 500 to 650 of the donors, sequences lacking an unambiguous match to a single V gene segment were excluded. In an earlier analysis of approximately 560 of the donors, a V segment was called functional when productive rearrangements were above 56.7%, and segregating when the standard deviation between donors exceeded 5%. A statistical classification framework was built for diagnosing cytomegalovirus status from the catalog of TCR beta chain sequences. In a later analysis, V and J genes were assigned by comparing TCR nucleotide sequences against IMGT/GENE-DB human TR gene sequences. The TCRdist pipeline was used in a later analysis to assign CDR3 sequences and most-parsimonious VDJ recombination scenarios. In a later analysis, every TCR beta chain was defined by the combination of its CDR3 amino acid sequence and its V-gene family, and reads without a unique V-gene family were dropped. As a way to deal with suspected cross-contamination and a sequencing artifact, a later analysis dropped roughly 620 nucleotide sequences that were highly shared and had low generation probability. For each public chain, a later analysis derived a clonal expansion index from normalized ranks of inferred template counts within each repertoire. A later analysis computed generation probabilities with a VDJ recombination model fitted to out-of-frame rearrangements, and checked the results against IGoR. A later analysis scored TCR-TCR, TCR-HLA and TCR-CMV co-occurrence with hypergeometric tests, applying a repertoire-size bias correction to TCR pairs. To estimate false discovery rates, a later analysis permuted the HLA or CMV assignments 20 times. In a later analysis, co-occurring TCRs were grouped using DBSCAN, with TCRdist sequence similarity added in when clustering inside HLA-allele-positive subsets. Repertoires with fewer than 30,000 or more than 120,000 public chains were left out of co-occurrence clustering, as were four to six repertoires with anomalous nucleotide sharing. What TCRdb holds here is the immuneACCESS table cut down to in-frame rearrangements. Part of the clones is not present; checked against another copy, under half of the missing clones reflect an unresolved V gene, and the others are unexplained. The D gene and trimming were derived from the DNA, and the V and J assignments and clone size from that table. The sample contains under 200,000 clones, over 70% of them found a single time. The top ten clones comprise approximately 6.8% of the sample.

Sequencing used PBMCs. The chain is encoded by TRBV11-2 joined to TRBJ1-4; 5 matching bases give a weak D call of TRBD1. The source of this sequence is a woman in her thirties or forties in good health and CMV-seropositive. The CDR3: CASSLSGTTNEKLFF. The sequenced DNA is TGTGCCAGCAGTTTATCAGGGACAACTAATGAAAAACTGTTTTTT.